The rows below give T cell receptor beta chains drawn from one sample of a study of T cells after yellow fever vaccination. TCRdb used MiXCR to reprocess the 5' RACE reads, holding one entry per CDR3 protein. The table lists under 300,000 distinct CDR3 sequences, 6.9% of them singletons. Sequencing used CD4+ T cells sorted from PBMCs, obtained 15 days after the yellow fever booster vaccination. These receptors all stem from a man aged 25 to 40 who received the YFV17D yellow fever vaccine. The CDR3 runs from the conserved cysteine through the conserved F or W. A D gene is named only where the DNA matches it firmly. Only some rows state a clone size, as once, few, many or a class for expanded clones.

V gene	clone size	D gene	J gene	CDR3 DNA	CDR3 protein
TRBV7-2	few	TRBD2	TRBJ2-1	TGTGCCAGCAGCCAATTACCGCGGGAGCCTCCGTTCTTC	CASSQLPREPPFF
TRBV27	.	TRBD2	TRBJ2-1	TGTGCCAGCAGGCCCCGGGGGGGGCGGGAGACCTACAATGAGCAGTTCTTC	CASRPRGGRETYNEQFF
TRBV4-3	.	.	TRBJ1-2	TGCGCCAGCAGCCACTCTCGAGGGGGACTCGGCTATGGCTACACCTTC	CASSHSRGGLGYGYTF
TRBV4-3	few	.	TRBJ2-3	TGCGCCAGCAGCCAAGATAGAGGTGTGCCCGATACGCAGTATTTT	CASSQDRGVPDTQYF
TRBV7-2	.	TRBD2	TRBJ2-7	TGTGCCAGCAGCTTAGTCGTACTAGCGACCCGCTACGAGCAGTACTTC	CASSLVVLATRYEQYF
TRBV19	few	.	TRBJ2-7	TGTGCCAGTAGTATCGTAGGACCCGGGCCGGGGATTATCGAGCAGTACTTC	CASSIVGPGPGIIEQYF
TRBV25-1	few	.	TRBJ2-1	TGTGCCAGCAACTCGGGGCTAGCCAACAATGAGCAGTTCTTC	CASNSGLANNEQFF
TRBV10-3	many	TRBD2	TRBJ2-3	TGCGCCACCGCAAGCGGGAGGGATACGCAGTATTTT	CATASGRDTQYF
TRBV3-1	many	.	TRBJ2-5	TGTGCCAGCAGCCAAGATTTTGGGGGTGGGGAGACCCAGTACTTC	CASSQDFGGGETQYF
TRBV29-1	many	TRBD1	TRBJ2-7	TGCAGCGTTGATCGCGGACAGGGGGCGACCGGCGGGCAGTACTTC	CSVDRGQGATGGQYF
TRBV12-3/TRBV12-4	many	TRBD2	TRBJ2-1	TGTGCCAGCTCCTTTAGCGGGGGGTCCTACAATGAGCAGTTCTTC	CASSFSGGSYNEQFF
TRBV12-3/TRBV12-4	few	.	TRBJ2-5	TGTGCCAGCAGTTTTGGCACCACCCAGTACTTC	CASSFGTTQYF
TRBV10-3	many	TRBD2	TRBJ2-7	TGTGCCATCAGCGCCGAACTAGCGGGGGCCTACGAGCAGTACTTC	CAISAELAGAYEQYF
TRBV7-9	many	.	TRBJ1-5	TGTGCCAGCACCCAAAATAGCAATCAGCCCCAGCATTTT	CASTQNSNQPQHF
TRBV20-1	.	.	TRBJ1-6	TGCAGTGCTCTGCCAACTACAGGAATCCCCTATAATTCACCCCTCCACTTT	CSALPTTGIPYNSPLHF
TRBV24-1	.	TRBD2	TRBJ2-1	TGTGCCACCAGTGACCGGAGCGGGATCGATGGTGAGCAGTTCTTC	CATSDRSGIDGEQFF
TRBV25-1	few	TRBD1	TRBJ1-4	TGTGCCAGCAGTGAAAGGGGGCAGGGTCTTGAAAAACTGTTTTTT	CASSERGQGLEKLFF
TRBV2	many	TRBD2	TRBJ2-2	TGTGCCAGCAGTGGTCAGCGGGAGAACACCGGGGAGCTGTTTTTT	CASSGQRENTGELFF
TRBV6-5	few	.	TRBJ2-7	TGTGCCAGCAGTTACTCAGGCACTAGTATAACTGAGCAGTACTTC	CASSYSGTSITEQYF
TRBV7-9	many	TRBD2	TRBJ2-7	TGTGCCAGCAGCTTAGGAGCGGGAGCGTTCTCCGAGCAGTACTTC	CASSLGAGAFSEQYF
TRBV19	few	.	TRBJ2-5	TGTGCCACTAGCCCGAGGCCAGGAGGAGAGACCCAGTACTTC	CATSPRPGGETQYF
TRBV4-1	.	TRBD1	TRBJ2-7	TGCGCCAGCAGCCAAAACAGGGGGCCCTACGAGCAGTACTTC	CASSQNRGPYEQYF
TRBV7-2	few	TRBD2	TRBJ2-1	TGTGCCAGCAGCTTAGCTTCCCGGAGTAGCGGGAGATTCAATGAGCAGTTCTTC	CASSLASRSSGRFNEQFF
TRBV20-1	many	TRBD1	TRBJ2-7	TGCAGTGCTTCCCCCGGGACAGTATACGAGCAGTACTTC	CSASPGTVYEQYF
TRBV30	few	TRBD2	TRBJ2-2	TGTGCCTGGAAGCGGGGGGCGAGCACCGGGGAGCTGTTTTTT	CAWKRGASTGELFF
TRBV14	few	.	TRBJ2-5	TGTGCCAGCAGCCAAGGGGGGACCACACAAGAGACCCAGTACTTC	CASSQGGTTQETQYF
TRBV27	many	.	TRBJ2-3	TGTGCCAGCAGTCCGCTTGGAGGGCCTAAGGGAGATACGCAGTATTTT	CASSPLGGPKGDTQYF